Following are 32 T cell receptor beta chains from one sample sequenced in a study of T cells after yellow fever vaccination. TCRdb analysed the 5' RACE reads with MiXCR anew, one entry per CDR3 protein. The sample has roughly 240,000 distinct CDR3 sequences, roughly 6.8% seen once. The material sequenced was CD4+ T cells sorted from PBMCs, taken on the day of the yellow fever booster vaccination. The receptors derive from a man younger than 40 who received the YFV17D yellow fever vaccine.

The chain combines TRBV30 with TRBJ1-2; perhaps TRBD1 as D (5 bases). The CDR3 spans 14 residues. Germline loops: CDR1 GTSNPN, CDR2 SVGIG (reference sequence). Deletions cut 0 bases from V and 4 bases from J, with 12 bases between. The CDR3 nucleotides read TGTGCCTGGAGTGTACATGGGGGGTCCTATGGCTACACCTTC. Its protein is CAWSVHGGSYGYTF.

This clonotype was counted at least ten times. CDR3 nucleotides: TGTGCCAGCAACCCGAACAGGAACTACGAGCAGTACTTC. Protein product: CASNPNRNYEQYF. J is TRBJ2-7 and V is TRBV5-6; TRBD1 might be the D (5 bases). V was shortened by 6 bases and J by 3 bases, with 13 bases between the two germline ends. This CDR3 is built from 13 residues. The germline V gene encodes CDR1 SGHDT and CDR2 YYEEEE.

About this clonotype itself: This may come from a read error, since a much larger clone is one base off. As DNA, the CDR3 is TGTGCCAGCAGCCAACACAATGAGCAGTTCTTC. Translation: CASSQHNEQFF. This sequence joins TRBV7-6 and TRBJ2-1; no clear D gene. V lost 5 bases, J lost 5 bases, and 4 bases lay in between. The CDR3 extends over 11 amino acids. Germline V CDR1 and CDR2: SGHVS, FNYEAQ.

There are a few counts of this clonotype. This chain links TRBV6-5 with TRBJ2-5, with D uncertain. There are 11 residues in the CDR3. Germline V CDR1 and CDR2: MNHEY, SVGAGI. V gave up 7 bases and J gave up 5 bases, with 8 bases separating them. CDR3 protein: CASKNMETQYF. The CDR3 nucleotides read TGTGCCAGCAAAAACATGGAGACCCAGTACTTC.

J is TRBJ2-7 and V is TRBV5-1; unclear D gene. Between the trimmed V and J ends, which lost 4 bases and 2 bases, there was a span of 16 bases. There are 15 residues in the CDR3. CDR1 is SGHRS, CDR2 YFSETQ, per germline. The CDR3 DNA reads TGCGCCAGCAGCCTCCTGACGGATCCTACCTACGAGCAGTACTTC. Translation gives CASSLLTDPTYEQYF. The whole variable domain, filled in from reference TRBV5-1 and TRBJ2-7, reads KAGVTQTPRYLIKTRGQQVTLSCSPISGHRSVSWYQQTPGQGLQFLFEYFSETQRNKGNFPGRFSGRQFSNSRSEMNVSTLELGDSALYLCASSLLTDPTYEQYFGPGTRLTVT.

This clonotype has more than one count but fewer than ten. The chain links TRBV5-1 to TRBJ2-5; 13 nucleotides align to TRBD2. CDR1 is SGHRS and CDR2 is YFSETQ in the germline V gene. The CDR3 covers 16 residues. With 4 bases clipped from V and 5 bases from J, the junction kept 8 bases outside the gene matches. The CDR3 DNA reads TGCGCCAGCAGCAACCCCGGGACTAGCGGGATTGAGACCCAGTACTTC. It is translated as CASSNPGTSGIETQYF.

At least ten counts were recorded for this clonotype. This chain connects TRBV5-1 to TRBJ2-7, with TRBD1 matching 7 bases. Germline values: CDR1 SGHRS, CDR2 YFSETQ. Unmatched junction bases numbered 5, after V lost 4 bases and J lost 4 bases. The length of the CDR3 is 13 residues. CDR3 protein: CASSTEQGYEQYF. CDR3 sequence (DNA): TGCGCCAGCAGCACAGAACAGGGGTACGAGCAGTACTTC.

The sample holds many counts of this clonotype. The V call is TRBV12-3 or TRBV12-4, the J call TRBJ2-3, with 8 positions matching TRBD2. The CDR3 is made up of 12 amino acids. The V segment lost 2 bases and the J segment 8 bases; nucleotides outside the gene matches: 0. The CDR3 loop reads CASSLRGGTQYF. CDR3 nucleotides: TGTGCCAGCAGTTTACGGGGGGGTACGCAGTATTTT.

This sequence joins TRBV24-1 and TRBJ2-7; 11 bases map to TRBD2. J gave up 4 bases and V 4 bases, and 5 bases lay outside the gene matches. The CDR3 is made up of 15 amino acids. Germline CDR1 KGHDR, CDR2 SFDVKD. CDR3 DNA sequence: TGTGCCACCAGTGAACTAGCGGGAGCCTTGTACGAGCAGTACTTC. This codes for CATSELAGALYEQYF.

This clonotype was seen at least ten times. The CDR3 DNA sequence: TGTGCCAGCAGCTTAGGCATTGGGACACCTAGCACAGATACGCAGTATTTT. Translation: CASSLGIGTPSTDTQYF. The chain uses TRBV7-6 and TRBJ2-3, with TRBD1 as a possible D gene (6 bases). Germline V lookup: CDR1 SGHVS, CDR2 FNYEAQ. Trimming removed 1 base at V and 0 bases at J, with 14 bases between. CDR3 length equals 17 residues.

This rearrangement joins TRBV10-3 to TRBJ2-3; D could derive from TRBD1 or TRBD2 (5 bases each). CDR1 is ENHRY and CDR2 is SYGVKD in the germline V gene. This CDR3 spans 14 amino acids. Trimming took 7 bases from V and 6 from J, leaving 17 bases between them. The CDR3 sequence is CAITLGAQGDTQYF. CDR3 coding DNA: TGTGCCATCACCCTCGGGGCTCAAGGGGATACGCAGTATTTT.

This clonotype was recorded a few times. The V call is TRBV6-6, the J call TRBJ2-7; D is uncertain. The CDR3 is 11 amino acids. Germline V lookup: CDR1 MNHNY, CDR2 SVGAGI (reference sequence). Trimming took 7 bases from V and 4 from J, leaving 8 bases between them. The CDR3, as DNA: TGTGCCAGCAAACTCGAATACGAGCAGTACTTC. This gives the protein CASKLEYEQYF.

This clonotype has ten or more counts. The chain is built from TRBV3-1 and TRBJ2-2, with 11 bases lining up with TRBD1. CDR1 is LGHDT, CDR2 YNNKEL, per germline (reference sequence). The CDR3 loop spans 17 amino acids. The trim removed 6 bases at V and 8 bases at J, leaving 14 bases unmatched. The CDR3, as DNA: TGTGCCAGCAGGCCTTCCGGGACAGGGGGTATAGCGGGGGAGCTGTTTTTT. Protein product: CASRPSGTGGIAGELFF.

Many counts were recorded for this clonotype. This chain links TRBV3-1 with TRBJ2-1; 7 bases map to TRBD1. The J segment lost 0 bases and the V segment lost 5 bases, leaving 10 bases of the junction unmatched. This CDR3 is 17 amino acids long. From germline, CDR1 is LGHDT and CDR2 YNNKEL (reference sequence). CDR3 loop: CASSTRPGGSSYNEQFF. The DNA for the CDR3 is TGTGCCAGCAGCACCCGGCCAGGGGGAAGCTCCTACAATGAGCAGTTCTTC.

The chain employs TRBV11-2 and TRBJ1-6, with TRBD1 identical over 11 bases. Germline assignment: CDR1 SGHAT and CDR2 FQNNGV. The V gene end was trimmed by 5 bases and the J gene end by 0 bases; junction bases not matched to a gene: 6. This CDR3 region has 18 residues. This CDR3 is CASSAGQGASSYNSPLHF. DNA for the CDR3: TGTGCCAGCAGCGCCGGACAGGGGGCAAGCTCCTATAATTCACCCCTCCACTTT.

This clonotype was detected many times. This sequence joins TRBV5-1 and TRBJ2-4; D perhaps matches TRBD1 (5 bases). V lost 0 bases and J 2 bases, leaving 9 bases between the germline ends. The CDR3 runs 15 residues. Germline V gene data show CDR1 as SGHRS and CDR2 as YFSETQ. DNA for the CDR3: TGCGCCAGCAGCTTGGCTCAGGGAACCAAAAACATTCAGTACTTC. Protein product: CASSLAQGTKNIQYF.

This clonotype was seen repeatedly, ten times or more. J is TRBJ2-5 and V is TRBV12-3 or TRBV12-4; 9 nucleotides line up with TRBD2. Trimming removed 6 bases from V and 4 bases from J; junction bases left unmatched: 9. CDR3 length: 15 amino acids. In nucleotides, the CDR3 is TGTGCCAGCAGGGAAGCGGGAGGATCTTCAGAGACCCAGTACTTC. Amino acids: CASREAGGSSETQYF.

A few counts support this clonotype. The chain links TRBV7-9 to TRBJ2-7, with D hard to call. V gave up 5 bases and J gave up 4 bases, with 15 bases separating them. Per the germline V gene, CDR1 is SEHNR and CDR2 is FQNEAQ (reference sequence). The CDR3 covers 14 residues. The CDR3 here is CASSASPPPYEQYF. The CDR3 region has the DNA TGTGCCAGCAGCGCATCGCCTCCCCCGTACGAGCAGTACTTC.

V and J are TRBV28 and TRBJ2-5; D perhaps matches TRBD1 (5 bases). CDR1 and CDR2 (germline): MDHEN, SYDVKM. Trimming left V 3 bases short and J 3 bases short, with 14 bases between. The CDR3 has 15 amino acids. The DNA for the CDR3 is TGTGCCAGCAGTTTTCGCAGGGCCCGCGAAGAGACCCAGTACTTC. Its translation: CASSFRRAREETQYF.

In this sample, this clonotype turned up many times. This chain connects TRBV20-1 to TRBJ2-3; D is perhaps TRBD2 (6 bases). V was pared by 4 bases and J by 2 bases, with 13 bases between. Germline V lookup: CDR1 DFQATT, CDR2 SNEGSKA (reference sequence). This CDR3 has 14 residues. CDR3 sequence reads: CSAMGLAATDTQYF. The CDR3 DNA reads TGCAGTGCTATGGGACTGGCGGCCACAGATACGCAGTATTTT.

This chain connects TRBV7-8 to TRBJ2-7; TRBD2 matches 10 bases. CDR1 is SGHVS and CDR2 is FQNEAQ in the germline V gene. This CDR3 contains 18 residues. Losses at the gene ends were 2 bases for V and 0 bases for J; bases not matched to a gene: 10. The CDR3 DNA reads TGTGCCAGCAGCTTAAGATCTTCTAGCGGGAGCCGCTCCTACGAGCAGTACTTC. Translation gives CASSLRSSSGSRSYEQYF.

This clonotype was detected many times. The chain carries TRBV12-3 or TRBV12-4 and TRBJ2-7; TRBD1 agrees at 7 bases. The CDR3 has 13 amino acids. After removal of 4 bases from V and 4 bases from J, the junction contained 4 bases not matched to a gene. The CDR3 here is CASSSGTVYEQYF. The CDR3 region has the DNA TGTGCCAGCAGTTCGGGGACAGTATACGAGCAGTACTTC.

This clonotype was seen many times. The rearrangement uses TRBV6-2 or TRBV6-3 and TRBJ2-5; D gene uncertain. This CDR3 has 13 residues. Trimming removed 5 bases at V and 8 bases at J, with 15 bases between. Germline CDR1 is MNHEY and CDR2 is SVGEGT. The CDR3: CASSATGGATQYF. As DNA, the CDR3 is TGTGCCAGCAGTGCGACGGGTGGTGCAACCCAGTACTTC.

The V call is TRBV19, the J call TRBJ2-3; no definite D call. Trimming took 6 bases from V and 7 from J, leaving 14 bases between them. Germline CDR1 is LNHDA and CDR2 is SQIVND (reference sequence). The CDR3 is made up of 13 amino acids. The CDR3 DNA sequence: TGTGCCAGTAGAAAGAGCTCTGGAAATACGCAGTATTTT. This translates into CASRKSSGNTQYF.

This clonotype was seen a few times. CDR3 region: CASSLAGQVSDTQYF. In nucleotides, the CDR3 is TGTGCCAGCAGCTTGGCTGGACAGGTCTCAGATACGCAGTATTTT. V is TRBV5-4 and J is TRBJ2-3; TRBD1 matches at 7 bases. J was trimmed by 4 bases and V by 0 bases; bases with no gene match: 5. This CDR3 comprises 15 residues. Germline V gene lookup returns CDR1 SGHNT and CDR2 YYREEE (reference sequence).

The V gene is TRBV20-1, the J gene TRBJ1-1; unclear D gene. The germline V gene has CDR1 DFQATT and CDR2 SNEGSKA (reference sequence). The length of the CDR3 is 12 residues. V shed 3 bases and J shed 1 base, with 6 bases lying between them. CDR3 protein: CSARTQNTEAFF. The CDR3 nucleotides read TGCAGTGCTAGGACCCAGAACACTGAAGCTTTCTTT.

This clonotype showed up just a few times. The chain recombines TRBV12-3 or TRBV12-4 with TRBJ2-7; tentatively, D is TRBD1 or TRBD2 (5 bases each). The V end was cut by 3 bases, the J end by 6 bases, with 12 bases between. The CDR3 extends over 13 amino acids. For the CDR3, the DNA is TGTGCCAGCAGTTTTCGGGGCAAGGGCGAGCAGTACTTC. Protein sequence: CASSFRGKGEQYF.

The CDR3 spells CARTKTGRGETQYF. As DNA, the CDR3 is TGCGCCAGAACTAAGACAGGGAGAGGGGAGACCCAGTACTTC. The V gene is TRBV5-1, the J gene TRBJ2-5, with 7 bases identical to TRBD1. This CDR3 spans 14 amino acids. CDR1 and CDR2 from the germline V gene are SGHRS and YFSETQ. V was pared by 8 bases and J by 5 bases, with 12 bases of the junction left unmatched.

The chain recombines TRBV5-1 with TRBJ1-1, with 9 bases fitting TRBD1. The CDR3 is 15 amino acids. The V and J ends lost 4 bases and 0 bases, in that order; junction bases with no gene match: 4. The germline V gene encodes CDR1 SGHRS and CDR2 YFSETQ. In DNA, the CDR3 is TGCGCCAGCAGCCCAGGGGACAGGGTGAACACTGAAGCTTTCTTT. This codes for CASSPGDRVNTEAFF.

This clonotype has only a few counts. The rearrangement links TRBV4-3 to TRBJ2-1; the match to TRBD2 covers 8 bases. Per the germline V gene, CDR1 is LGHNA and CDR2 is YSLEER. Trimming at V came to 0 bases and at J to 6 bases, leaving 7 bases not matched to a gene. This CDR3 contains 16 residues. In DNA form, the CDR3 reads TGCGCCAGCAGCCAAGATATGTTAGCGGGACGCAATGAGCAGTTCTTC. Its protein product is CASSQDMLAGRNEQFF.

The V and J genes are TRBV4-3 and TRBJ2-7; D not certain. Germline V gives CDR1 LGHNA, CDR2 YSLEER. Trimming removed 0 bases at V and 2 bases at J, with 11 bases between. The CDR3 is 15 residues long. Written as DNA, the CDR3 is TGCGCCAGCAGCCAAGACAGAAGCCTTACCTACGAGCAGTACTTC. Protein product: CASSQDRSLTYEQYF.

This clonotype showed up many times. The V call is TRBV4-3, the J call TRBJ1-3; D is unresolved. V was trimmed by 4 bases and J by 6 bases, leaving 13 bases between them. From germline, CDR1 is LGHNA and CDR2 YSLEER. This CDR3 region has 14 residues. The CDR3 DNA reads TGCGCCAGCAGCCGTAGCATCAGCAAAAACACCATATATTTT. Translation gives CASSRSISKNTIYF.